Here is one T cell receptor (beta chain) with its context. Each CDR3 protein gets one entry in TCRdb, which reprocessed the 5' RACE reads and gives no DNA. The sample totals approximately 400,000 distinct CDR3 sequences; its top ten clones hold 2% to 2.5%. These data originate in a study of monozygotic twins with inflammatory bowel disease. Germline CDR1 is SEHNR and CDR2 is FQNEAQ (reference sequence). The CDR3 spans 13 residues. Sequencing was done on a sample of blood. This TCR was sampled from a human donor with ulcerative colitis or Crohn's disease, or a healthy co-twin of an affected twin (not recorded which). The chain is built from TRBV7-9 and TRBJ1-2; TCRdb lists TRBD1, though no DNA is available to test this call. The CDR3 sequence is CASGLGSLHGYTF.